This T cell receptor (beta chain) was found in a study of molecular identifiers for immune sequencing clone quantification. Generation of bulk TCR libraries relied on previously described methods and listed TCR primers. A single record per CDR3 protein comes from TCRdb applying MiXCR to the PCR reads. The table has about 640,000 distinct CDR3 sequences, 15% to 20% seen once. Trimming shortened V by 3 bases and J by 3 bases, and 9 bases separated the two germline ends. The CDR3 spans 13 residues. Germline CDR1 is SGHAT and CDR2 is FQNNGV. The source of this sequence is a human donor in good health. Some libraries in this study had Jurkat cell RNA spiked in. The rearrangement links TRBV11-2 to TRBJ2-7; maybe TRBD1 (5 bases). The sequencing input was naive CD8+ T cells from blood, with Jurkat cell RNA spiked in. Regarding subset: FACS-sorted CD8+CD4-CCR7+CD45RA+ naive T cells. The CDR3 bases are TGTGCCAGCAGCTTCGACAGTAACTACGAGCAGTACTTC. It is translated as CASSFDSNYEQYF.